This T cell receptor beta chain was identified during a study of tumor and adjacent non-tumor tissue in lung cancer. Across the whole study: Aged roughly 30 to 76 years, patients included under 13 men and 5 women with stage I to III disease. Each sample yielded a few million productive TCRbeta reads on average.

The library came from three nested PCR rounds adapted from ARM-PCR protocols. One entry per CDR3 protein, called by TCRdb with MiXCR from the multiplex PCR reads. The table records tens of thousands of distinct CDR3 sequences, 76% of them present only once. Whole-study results and caveats: In normal lung, the top 100 clones were significantly more dominant than in tumor. Higher tumor TCR diversity was associated with shorter survival.

The template was RNA from unsorted bulk tissue. This non-tumor lung sample came from over 3 cm beyond the tumor edge. With respect to this clonotype: Its specificity is not known. At one boundary the junction diverges from the germline segment, which might be a read error.

The CDR3 contains 15 residues. Germline V CDR1 and CDR2: SGHAT, FQNNGV. The V and J genes are TRBV11-2 and TRBJ2-7; D may be TRBD1 or TRBD2 (5 bases each). This receptor was taken from a man between 70 and 80 years old with non-small cell lung cancer. The sequenced sample was distant non-tumor lung tissue. The CDR3 DNA reads TGTGCCAGCAGCTTAGATCGATGGGGACGGTACGAGGAGTACTTC. It encodes CASSLDRWGRYEEYF.